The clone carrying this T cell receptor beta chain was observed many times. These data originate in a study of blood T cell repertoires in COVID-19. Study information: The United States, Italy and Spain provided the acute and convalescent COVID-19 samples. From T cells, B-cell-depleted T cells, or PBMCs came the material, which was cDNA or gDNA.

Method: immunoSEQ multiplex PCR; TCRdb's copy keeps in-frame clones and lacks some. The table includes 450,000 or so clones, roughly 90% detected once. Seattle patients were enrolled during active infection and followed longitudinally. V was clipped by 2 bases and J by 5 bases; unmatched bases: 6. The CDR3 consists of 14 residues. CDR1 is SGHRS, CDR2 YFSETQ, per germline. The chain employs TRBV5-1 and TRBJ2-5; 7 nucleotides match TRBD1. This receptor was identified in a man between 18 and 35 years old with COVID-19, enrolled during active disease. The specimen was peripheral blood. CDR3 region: CASSFGQVGETQYF. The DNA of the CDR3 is TGCGCCAGCAGCTTCGGACAGGTCGGGGAGACCCAGTACTTC.